One TCR beta chain is described in this entry. The antigen is undetermined. CD45RO-negative CD8 cells positively selected for CCR7 made up the naive population, which excluded terminally differentiated effector memory CD45RA+ cells. CDR3 length equals 15 residues. Germline CDR1 reads WNHNN; CDR2 reads SYGVQD (reference sequence). V was pared by 3 bases and J by 4 bases, with 5 bases of the junction left unmatched. The assay was immunoSEQ multiplex PCR, and TCRdb's table has in-frame clones only and misses some. This table has 1.5 million to 2.5 million clones, just under 95% appearing once. These data belong to a study of shared clonotypes between healthy human individuals. Regarding the study as a whole: Clonotypes shared by all four sorted-subset donors had higher generation probabilities than non-shared clonotypes. Richness estimates generally favored naive over memory subsets. Sequencing depth was a factor that was expected to affect clonotype sharing among donors.

V usage is TRBV10-1 and J usage is TRBJ2-1; the match to TRBD2 covers 8 bases. The sequence derives from a man between 18 and 35 years old in good health. Sequencing used naive CD8+ T cells sorted from blood. The CDR3 region has the DNA TGCGCCAGCAGTGATGCGGGGGGCCCTTACAATGAGCAGTTCTTC. Encoded protein: CASSDAGGPYNEQFF.